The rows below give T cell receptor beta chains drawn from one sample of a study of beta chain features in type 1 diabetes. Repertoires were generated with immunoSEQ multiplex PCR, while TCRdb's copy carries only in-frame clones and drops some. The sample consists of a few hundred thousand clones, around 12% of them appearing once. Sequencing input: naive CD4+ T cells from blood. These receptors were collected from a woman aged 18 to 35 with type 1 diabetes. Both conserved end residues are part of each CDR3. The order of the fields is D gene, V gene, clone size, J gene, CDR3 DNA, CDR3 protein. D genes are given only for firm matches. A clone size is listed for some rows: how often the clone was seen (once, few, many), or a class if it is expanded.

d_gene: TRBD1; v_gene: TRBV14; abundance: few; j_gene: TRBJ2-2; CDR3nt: TGTGCCAGCAGCCTACGGACAGGGTCGGGCACCGGGGAGCTGTTTTTT; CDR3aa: CASSLRTGSGTGELFF
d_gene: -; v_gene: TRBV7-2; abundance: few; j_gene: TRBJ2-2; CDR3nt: TGTGCCAGCAGCCTGTCGTGGGGGCGGACCGGGGAGCTGTTTTTT; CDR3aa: CASSLSWGRTGELFF
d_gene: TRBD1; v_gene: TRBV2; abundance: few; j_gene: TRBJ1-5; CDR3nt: TGTGCCAGCAGGGGGACAGGGAATCAGCCCCAGCATTTT; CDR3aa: CASRGTGNQPQHF
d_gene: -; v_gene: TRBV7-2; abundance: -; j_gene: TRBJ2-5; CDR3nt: TGTGCCAGCAGTTCACAGGGTGGTCAGACCCAGTACTTC; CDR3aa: CASSSQGGQTQYF
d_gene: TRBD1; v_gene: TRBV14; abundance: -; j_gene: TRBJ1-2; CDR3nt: TGTGCCAGCAGCCAACACAGGGGGACTAACTATGGCTACACCTTC; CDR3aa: CASSQHRGTNYGYTF
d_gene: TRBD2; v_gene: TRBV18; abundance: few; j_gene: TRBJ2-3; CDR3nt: TGTGCCAGCTCACCAAGCACTAGCGGCACAGATACGCAGTATTTT; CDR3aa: CASSPSTSGTDTQYF
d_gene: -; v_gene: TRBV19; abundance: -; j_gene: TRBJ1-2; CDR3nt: TGTGCCAGTAGTCCTCAATATGGGGCTCAGACCTTC; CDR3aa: CASSPQYGAQTF
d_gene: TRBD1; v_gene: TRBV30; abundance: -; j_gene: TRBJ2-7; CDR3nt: TGTGCCTGGAGTGTTACGGGACAGGGAGGTTACGAGCAGTACTTC; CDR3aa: CAWSVTGQGGYEQYF
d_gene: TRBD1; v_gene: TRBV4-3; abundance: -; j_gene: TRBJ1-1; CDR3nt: TGCGCCAGCAGCCAAGATCGGGGGGGGACAGGGGACACTGAAGCTTTCTTT; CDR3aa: CASSQDRGGTGDTEAFF
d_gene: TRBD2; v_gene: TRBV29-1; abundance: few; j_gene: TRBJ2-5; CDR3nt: TGCAGCGTTGGGGGGGGACGGGGGGAGACCCAGTACTTC; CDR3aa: CSVGGGRGETQYF
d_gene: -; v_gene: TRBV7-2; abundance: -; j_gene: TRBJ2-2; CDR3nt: TGTGCCAGCAGCTCGCTCCCACTGAACACCGGGGAGCTGTTTTTT; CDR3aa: CASSSLPLNTGELFF
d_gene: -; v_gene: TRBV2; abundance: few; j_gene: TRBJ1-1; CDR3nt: TGTGCCAGCACCGCTTCGGCTGAAGCTTTCTTT; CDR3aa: CASTASAEAFF
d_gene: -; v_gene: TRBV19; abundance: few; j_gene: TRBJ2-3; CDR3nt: TGTGCCAGTCGGTTGTTGGCGCAGTATTTT; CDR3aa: CASRLLAQYF
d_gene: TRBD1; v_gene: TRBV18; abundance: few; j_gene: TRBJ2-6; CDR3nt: TGTGCCAGCTCACCAGACAGGGGGCGAGGGGCCAACGTCCTGACTTTC; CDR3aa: CASSPDRGRGANVLTF
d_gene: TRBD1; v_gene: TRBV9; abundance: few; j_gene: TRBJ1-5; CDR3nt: TGTGCCAGCAGCGCCGGGACAGGGGTTTCGGGCAATCAGCCCCAGCATTTT; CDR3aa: CASSAGTGVSGNQPQHF
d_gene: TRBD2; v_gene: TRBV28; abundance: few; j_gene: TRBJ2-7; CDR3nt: TGTGCCAGCAGTTCTCCTAGCGGGAGCACCTACGAGCAGTACTTC; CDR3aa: CASSSPSGSTYEQYF
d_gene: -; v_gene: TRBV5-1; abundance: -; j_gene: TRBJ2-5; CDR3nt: TGCGCCAGCAGCTTGGGGCAGCAAGAGACCCAGTACTTC; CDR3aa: CASSLGQQETQYF
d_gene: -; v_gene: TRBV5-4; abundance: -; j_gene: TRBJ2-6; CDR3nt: TGTGCCAGCAGCCTTCGGGGTTCTGGGGCCAACGTCCTGACTTTC; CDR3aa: CASSLRGSGANVLTF
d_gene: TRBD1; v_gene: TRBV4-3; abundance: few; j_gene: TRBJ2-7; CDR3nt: TGCGCCAGCAGCCAGGGGAGACAGGGAAACTACGAGCAGTACTTC; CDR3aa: CASSQGRQGNYEQYF
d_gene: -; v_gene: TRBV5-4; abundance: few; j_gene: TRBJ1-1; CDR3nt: TGTGCCAGCAGCTTGCTTCCTATGAACACTGAAGCTTTCTTT; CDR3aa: CASSLLPMNTEAFF
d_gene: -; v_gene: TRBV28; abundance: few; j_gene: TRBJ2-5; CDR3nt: TGTGCCAGCAGTCAACGGGACCAAGAGACCCAGTACTTC; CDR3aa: CASSQRDQETQYF
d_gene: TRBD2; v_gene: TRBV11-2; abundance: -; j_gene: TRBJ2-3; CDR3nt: TGTGCCAGCAGCTTATCAACGGCTAGCGGGGGCAGCACAGATACGCAGTATTTT; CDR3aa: CASSLSTASGGSTDTQYF
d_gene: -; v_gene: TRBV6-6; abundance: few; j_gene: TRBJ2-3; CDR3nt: TGTGCCAGCAGCCTACAGGGAACGGGCACAGATACGCAGTATTTT; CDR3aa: CASSLQGTGTDTQYF
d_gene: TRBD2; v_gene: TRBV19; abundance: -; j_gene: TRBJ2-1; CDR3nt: TGTGCCAGTAGTATTAGCGCGGGAGGGCCCTACAATGAGCAGTTCTTC; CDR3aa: CASSISAGGPYNEQFF
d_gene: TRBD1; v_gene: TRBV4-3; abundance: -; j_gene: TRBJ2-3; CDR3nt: TGCGCCAGCAGCCAAGATATGGGGACAGGGGAGAGACATACGCAGTATTTT; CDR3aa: CASSQDMGTGERHTQYF
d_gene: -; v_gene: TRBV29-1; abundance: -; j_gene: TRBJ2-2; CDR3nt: TGCAGCGCCCGACCGGGAGAGAACACCGGGGAGCTGTTTTTT; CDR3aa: CSARPGENTGELFF
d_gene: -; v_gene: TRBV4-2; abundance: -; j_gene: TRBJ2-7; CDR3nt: TGTGCCAGCAGCCAAGAGGCGACGGGTTACGAGCAGTACTTC; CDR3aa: CASSQEATGYEQYF
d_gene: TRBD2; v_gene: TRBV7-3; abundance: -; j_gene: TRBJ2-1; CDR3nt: TGTGCCAGCAGCTTAAATCGCGGGAGCATCGATGAGCAGTTCTTC; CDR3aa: CASSLNRGSIDEQFF
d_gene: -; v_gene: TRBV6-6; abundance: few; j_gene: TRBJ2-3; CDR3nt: TGTGCCAGCAGTTACTCGGGGACTGACACAGATACGCAGTATTTT; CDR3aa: CASSYSGTDTDTQYF
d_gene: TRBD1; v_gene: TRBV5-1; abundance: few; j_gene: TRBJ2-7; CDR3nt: TGCGCCAGCTGCTTCGGACAGGGGGAGAGAGAGCAGTACTTC; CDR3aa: CASCFGQGEREQYF
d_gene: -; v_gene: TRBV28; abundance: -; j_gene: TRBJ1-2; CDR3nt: TGTGCCAGCAGAAAGAGGGACATCTATGGCTACACCTTC; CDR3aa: CASRKRDIYGYTF
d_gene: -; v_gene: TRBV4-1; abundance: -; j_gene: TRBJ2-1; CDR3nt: TGCGCCAGCAGCCAACCTCGAACGCGGCCCTACAATGAGCAGTTCTTC; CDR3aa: CASSQPRTRPYNEQFF
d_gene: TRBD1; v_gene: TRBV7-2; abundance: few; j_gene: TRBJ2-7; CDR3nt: TGTGCCAGCAGCCCTACAGGACAGGGTTTGTTCTACGAGCAGTACTTC; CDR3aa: CASSPTGQGLFYEQYF
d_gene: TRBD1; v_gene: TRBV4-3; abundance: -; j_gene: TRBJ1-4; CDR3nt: TGCGCCAGCAGCCAGGACAGGGACCGGAGCGAAAAACTGTTTTTT; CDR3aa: CASSQDRDRSEKLFF
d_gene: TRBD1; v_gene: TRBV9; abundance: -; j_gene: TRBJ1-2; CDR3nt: TGTGCCAGCAGCGCCATATACTTTGCGGACAGGCCTCTTCTTAACTATGGCTACACCTTC; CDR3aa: CASSAIYFADRPLLNYGYTF
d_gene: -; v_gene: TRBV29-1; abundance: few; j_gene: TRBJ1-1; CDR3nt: TGCAGCGTTGAAAATTTGGGAGGGCACACTGAAGCTTTCTTT; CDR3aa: CSVENLGGHTEAFF
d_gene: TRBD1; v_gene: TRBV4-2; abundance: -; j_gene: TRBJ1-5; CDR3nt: TGTGCCAGCAGCTTAAACCGGGACAGTAATATCCAGCCCCAGCATTTT; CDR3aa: CASSLNRDSNIQPQHF
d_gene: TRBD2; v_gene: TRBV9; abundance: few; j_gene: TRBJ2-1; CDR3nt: TGTGCCAGCAGCGTAGTTGCGGGGGGATCCTACAATGAGCAGTTCTTC; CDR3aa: CASSVVAGGSYNEQFF
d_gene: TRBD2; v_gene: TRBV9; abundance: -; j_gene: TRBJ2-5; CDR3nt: TGTGCCAGCAGCGTGAGCGGGGGCCTGGAGACCCAGTACTTC; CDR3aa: CASSVSGGLETQYF
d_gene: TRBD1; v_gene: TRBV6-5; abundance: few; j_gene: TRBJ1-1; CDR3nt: TGTGCCAGCAGTTACACAGGGGCGAACACTGAAGCTTTCTTT; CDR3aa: CASSYTGANTEAFF
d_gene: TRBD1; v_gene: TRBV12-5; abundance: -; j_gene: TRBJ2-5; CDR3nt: TGTGCTAGTGGAAGGACCGGGACAGGGACCTTCGCAGAGACCCAGTACTTC; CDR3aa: CASGRTGTGTFAETQYF
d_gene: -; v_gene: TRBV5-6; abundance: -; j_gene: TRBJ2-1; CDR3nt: TGTGCCAGCAGCTTAATATACCAGGCAAATGAGCAGTTCTTC; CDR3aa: CASSLIYQANEQFF
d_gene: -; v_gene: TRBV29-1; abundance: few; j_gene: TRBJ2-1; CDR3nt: TGCAGCGCCCTCCACGGCGGGGCATTCGGGGAGCAGTTCTTC; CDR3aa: CSALHGGAFGEQFF
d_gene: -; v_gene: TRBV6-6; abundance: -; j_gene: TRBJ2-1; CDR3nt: TGTGCCAGCAGTTACTCGATGGTGTTTGGGCTGTTCTTC; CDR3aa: CASSYSMVFGLFF
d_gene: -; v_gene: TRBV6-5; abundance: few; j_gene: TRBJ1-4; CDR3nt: TGTGCCAGCAGTTACGGGGGCACTAATGAAAAACTGTTTTTT; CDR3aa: CASSYGGTNEKLFF
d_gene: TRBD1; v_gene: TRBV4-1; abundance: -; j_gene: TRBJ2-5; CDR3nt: TGCGCCAGCAGCCAAGTACAGGGGATAGAGACCCAGTACTTC; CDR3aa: CASSQVQGIETQYF
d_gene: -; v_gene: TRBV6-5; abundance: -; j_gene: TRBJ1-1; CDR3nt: TGTGCCACCGAGACCCCCTCCGCAGGGTCAGCTTTCTTT; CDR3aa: CATETPSAGSAFF
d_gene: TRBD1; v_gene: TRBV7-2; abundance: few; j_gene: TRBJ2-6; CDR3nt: TGTGCCAGCAGCTCGGGACAGACCTTCTCTGGGGCCAACGTCCTGACTTTC; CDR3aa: CASSSGQTFSGANVLTF
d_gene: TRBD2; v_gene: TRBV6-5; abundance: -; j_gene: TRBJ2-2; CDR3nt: TGTGCCAGCAGCTCGAGCGGGGTTGCCGGGGAGCTGTTTTTT; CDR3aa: CASSSSGVAGELFF
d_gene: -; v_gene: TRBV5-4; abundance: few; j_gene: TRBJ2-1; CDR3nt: TGTGCCAGCAGCTTGGAACTAGCTACCTACAATGAGCAGTTCTTC; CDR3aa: CASSLELATYNEQFF
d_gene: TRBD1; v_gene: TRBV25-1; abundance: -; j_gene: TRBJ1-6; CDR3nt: TGTGCCAGCACAGACAGGGATAATTCACCCCTCCACTTT; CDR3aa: CASTDRDNSPLHF
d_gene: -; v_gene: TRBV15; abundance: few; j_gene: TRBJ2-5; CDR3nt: TGTGCCACCAGCATCTATTGGGAGACCCAGTACTTC; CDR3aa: CATSIYWETQYF
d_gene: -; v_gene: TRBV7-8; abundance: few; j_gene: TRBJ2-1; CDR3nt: TGTGCCAGCAGCCCTCGACGGACATCCTACAATGAGCAGTTCTTC; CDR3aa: CASSPRRTSYNEQFF
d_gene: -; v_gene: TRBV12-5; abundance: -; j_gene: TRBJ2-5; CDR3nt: TGTGCTAGTGGTCAAGGGGTACAAGAGACCCAGTACTTC; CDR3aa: CASGQGVQETQYF
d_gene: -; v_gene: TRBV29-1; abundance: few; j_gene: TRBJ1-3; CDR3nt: TGCAGCGTTGAAGAGGGCAGGGCGGGAAACACCATATATTTT; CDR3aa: CSVEEGRAGNTIYF